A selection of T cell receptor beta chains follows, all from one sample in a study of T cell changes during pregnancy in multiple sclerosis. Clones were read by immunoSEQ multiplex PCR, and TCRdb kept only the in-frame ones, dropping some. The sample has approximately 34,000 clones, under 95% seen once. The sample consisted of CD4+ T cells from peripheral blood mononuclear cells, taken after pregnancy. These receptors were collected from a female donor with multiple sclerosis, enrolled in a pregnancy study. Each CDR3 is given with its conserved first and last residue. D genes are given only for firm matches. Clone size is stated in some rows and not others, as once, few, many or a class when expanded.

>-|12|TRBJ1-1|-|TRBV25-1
CASSTPTSRAFF
TGTGCCAGCTCGACACCTACGTCGAGAGCTTTCTTT
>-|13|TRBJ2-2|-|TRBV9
CASSPDTTGELFF
TGTGCCAGCAGCCCGGACACCACCGGGGAGCTGTTTTTT
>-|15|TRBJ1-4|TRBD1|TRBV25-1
CASSETDRGDEKLFF
TGTGCCAGCAGTGAGACGGACAGGGGGGATGAAAAACTGTTTTTT
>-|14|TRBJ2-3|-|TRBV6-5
CASSYRQTTDTQYF
TGTGCCAGCAGTTATCGACAGACCACAGATACGCAGTATTTT
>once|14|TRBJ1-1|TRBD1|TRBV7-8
CASSLEGAGTEAFF
TGTGCCAGCAGCTTAGAGGGGGCGGGCACTGAAGCTTTCTTT
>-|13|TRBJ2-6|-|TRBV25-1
CASSPSGANVLTF
TGTGCCAGCAGCCCGTCTGGGGCCAACGTCCTGACTTTC
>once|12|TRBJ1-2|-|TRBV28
CASNAGDYGYTF
TGTGCCAGCAATGCAGGGGACTATGGCTACACCTTC
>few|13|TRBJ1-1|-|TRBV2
CASSETRRSEAFF
TGTGCCAGCAGTGAGACCAGGAGGAGTGAAGCTTTCTTT
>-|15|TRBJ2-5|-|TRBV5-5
CASSFLPGIQETQYF
TGTGCCAGCAGCTTTCTTCCGGGGATCCAAGAGACCCAGTACTTC
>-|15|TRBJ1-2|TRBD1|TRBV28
CASSPGQGTNYGYTF
TGTGCCAGCAGTCCAGGACAGGGCACTAACTATGGCTACACCTTC
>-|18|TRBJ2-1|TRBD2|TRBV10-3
CAISLSSGGAVSYNEQFF
TGTGCCATCAGTCTATCTAGCGGGGGGGCTGTCTCCTACAATGAGCAGTTCTTC
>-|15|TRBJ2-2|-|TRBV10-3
CAITAAPANTGELFF
TGTGCCATCACCGCGGCCCCCGCGAACACCGGGGAGCTGTTTTTT
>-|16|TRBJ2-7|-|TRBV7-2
CASSLGLSGRTYEQYF
TGTGCCAGCAGCTTAGGTCTCTCAGGGCGGACCTACGAGCAGTACTTC
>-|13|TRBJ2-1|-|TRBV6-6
CASQGGASNEQFF
TGTGCCAGCCAAGGAGGGGCCTCCAATGAGCAGTTCTTC
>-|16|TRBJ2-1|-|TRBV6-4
CASSDSGTRAYNEQFF
TGTGCCAGCAGTGACTCCGGGACAAGGGCCTACAATGAGCAGTTCTTC
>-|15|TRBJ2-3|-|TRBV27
CASSYTTGHTDTQYF
TGTGCCAGCAGTTACACTACCGGCCACACAGATACGCAGTATTTT
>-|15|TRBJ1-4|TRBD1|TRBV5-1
CASSQPGQGNEKLFF
TGCGCCAGCAGTCAACCGGGACAGGGTAATGAAAAACTGTTTTTT
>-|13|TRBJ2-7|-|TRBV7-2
CASSLAGAYEQYF
TGTGCCAGCAGCTTAGCCGGGGCCTACGAGCAGTACTTC
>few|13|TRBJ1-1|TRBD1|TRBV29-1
CSVRGGGQVEAFF
TGCAGCGTTAGGGGTGGGGGACAGGTTGAAGCTTTCTTT
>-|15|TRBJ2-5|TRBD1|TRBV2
CASGGRQGAQETQYF
TGTGCCAGCGGAGGGAGGCAGGGGGCTCAAGAGACCCAGTACTTC
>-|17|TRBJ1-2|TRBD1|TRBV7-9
CASSPRQGAGYNYGYTF
TGTGCCAGCAGCCCAAGACAGGGGGCGGGATATAACTATGGCTACACCTTC
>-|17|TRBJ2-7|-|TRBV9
CASSVDHEQGLTYEQYF
TGTGCCAGCAGCGTAGACCACGAGCAGGGCCTCACCTACGAGCAGTACTTC
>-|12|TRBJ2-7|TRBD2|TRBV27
CASSSGRREQYF
TGTGCCAGTTCTAGCGGGAGAAGAGAGCAGTACTTC
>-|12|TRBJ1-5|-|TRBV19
CASSIPYQPQHF
TGTGCCAGTAGTATCCCCTATCAGCCCCAGCATTTT
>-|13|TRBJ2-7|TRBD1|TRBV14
CASSRTGSYEQYF
TGTGCCAGCAGCCGGACAGGCTCCTACGAGCAGTACTTC
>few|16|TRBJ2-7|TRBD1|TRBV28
CASSTFGQGVTYEQYF
TGTGCCAGCAGTACCTTCGGACAGGGGGTCACCTACGAGCAGTACTTC
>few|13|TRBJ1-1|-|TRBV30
CAWRAGMNTEAFF
TGTGCCTGGAGGGCAGGGATGAACACTGAAGCTTTCTTT
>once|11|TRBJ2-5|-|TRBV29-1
CSVETGSTQYF
TGCAGCGTTGAAACAGGGTCTACCCAGTACTTC
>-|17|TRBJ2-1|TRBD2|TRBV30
CAWSVQIGLAGYNEQFF
TGTGCCTGGAGTGTACAAATCGGACTAGCGGGGTACAATGAGCAGTTCTTC
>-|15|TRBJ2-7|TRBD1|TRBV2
CASSDRSGTGSEQYF
TGTGCCAGCAGTGACCGATCTGGGACAGGGAGCGAGCAGTACTTC
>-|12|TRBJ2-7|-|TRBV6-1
CASSAYRAEQYF
TGTGCCAGCAGTGCCTACAGGGCCGAGCAGTACTTC
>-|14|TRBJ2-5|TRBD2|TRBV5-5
CASSLVPSGETQYF
TGTGCCAGCAGCTTGGTCCCTAGCGGAGAGACCCAGTACTTC
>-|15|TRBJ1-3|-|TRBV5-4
CASSNGGGSGNTIYF
TGTGCCAGCAGCAATGGCGGGGGCTCTGGAAACACCATATATTTT
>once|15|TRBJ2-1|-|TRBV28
CASSNWGQRDNEQFF
TGTGCCAGCAGTAATTGGGGACAGCGGGACAATGAGCAGTTCTTC
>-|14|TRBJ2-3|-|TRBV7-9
CASSFGGRTDTQYF
TGTGCCAGCAGCTTCGGGGGGCGCACAGATACGCAGTATTTT
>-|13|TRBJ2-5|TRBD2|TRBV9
CANLSGGSETQYF
TGTGCCAACCTTAGCGGGGGGTCGGAGACCCAGTACTTC
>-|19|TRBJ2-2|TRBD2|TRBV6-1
CASSEGGGLAGARTGELFF
TGTGCCAGCAGTGAAGGAGGGGGGCTAGCGGGAGCTCGGACCGGGGAGCTGTTTTTT
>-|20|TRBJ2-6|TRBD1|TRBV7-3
CASSRPGTATTSSGANVLTF
TGTGCCAGCAGCCGCCCTGGGACAGCAACAACCTCCTCTGGGGCCAACGTCCTGACTTTC
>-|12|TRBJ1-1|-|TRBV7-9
CASSLTVTEAFF
TGTGCCAGCAGCCTCACGGTCACTGAAGCTTTCTTT
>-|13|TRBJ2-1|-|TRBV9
CASSVATSAEQFF
TGTGCCAGCAGCGTAGCTACCAGCGCAGAGCAGTTCTTC
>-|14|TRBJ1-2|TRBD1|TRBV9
CASSVGLQGGGYTF
TGTGCCAGCAGCGTAGGCCTACAGGGGGGGGGCTACACCTTC
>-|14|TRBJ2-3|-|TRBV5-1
CASSLGTTRDTQYF
TGCGCCAGCAGCTTGGGTACTACCCGGGATACGCAGTATTTT
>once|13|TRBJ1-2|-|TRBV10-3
CAISVQGSYGYTF
TGTGCCATCAGTGTACAGGGCTCCTATGGCTACACCTTC
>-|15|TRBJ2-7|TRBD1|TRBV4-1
CASSQAGTGPYEQYF
TGCGCCAGCAGCCAAGCCGGGACAGGCCCCTACGAGCAGTACTTC
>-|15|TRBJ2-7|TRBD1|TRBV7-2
CASSGNRDRGGEQYF
TGTGCCAGCAGCGGCAACCGGGACAGGGGCGGCGAGCAGTACTTC
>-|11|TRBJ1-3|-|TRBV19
CASTAGNTIYF
TGTGCCAGTACAGCTGGAAACACCATATATTTT
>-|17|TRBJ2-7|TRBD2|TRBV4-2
CASSPSSRERGAYEQYF
TGTGCCAGCAGCCCCTCCTCTAGGGAGCGGGGGGCCTACGAGCAGTACTTC
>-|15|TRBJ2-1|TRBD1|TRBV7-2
CASSLTGTAYNEQFF
TGTGCCAGCAGCCTCACCGGGACAGCCTACAATGAGCAGTTCTTC
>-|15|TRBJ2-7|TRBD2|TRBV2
CASSRLAGITYEQYF
TGTGCCAGCAGTAGACTAGCGGGTATTACCTACGAGCAGTACTTC